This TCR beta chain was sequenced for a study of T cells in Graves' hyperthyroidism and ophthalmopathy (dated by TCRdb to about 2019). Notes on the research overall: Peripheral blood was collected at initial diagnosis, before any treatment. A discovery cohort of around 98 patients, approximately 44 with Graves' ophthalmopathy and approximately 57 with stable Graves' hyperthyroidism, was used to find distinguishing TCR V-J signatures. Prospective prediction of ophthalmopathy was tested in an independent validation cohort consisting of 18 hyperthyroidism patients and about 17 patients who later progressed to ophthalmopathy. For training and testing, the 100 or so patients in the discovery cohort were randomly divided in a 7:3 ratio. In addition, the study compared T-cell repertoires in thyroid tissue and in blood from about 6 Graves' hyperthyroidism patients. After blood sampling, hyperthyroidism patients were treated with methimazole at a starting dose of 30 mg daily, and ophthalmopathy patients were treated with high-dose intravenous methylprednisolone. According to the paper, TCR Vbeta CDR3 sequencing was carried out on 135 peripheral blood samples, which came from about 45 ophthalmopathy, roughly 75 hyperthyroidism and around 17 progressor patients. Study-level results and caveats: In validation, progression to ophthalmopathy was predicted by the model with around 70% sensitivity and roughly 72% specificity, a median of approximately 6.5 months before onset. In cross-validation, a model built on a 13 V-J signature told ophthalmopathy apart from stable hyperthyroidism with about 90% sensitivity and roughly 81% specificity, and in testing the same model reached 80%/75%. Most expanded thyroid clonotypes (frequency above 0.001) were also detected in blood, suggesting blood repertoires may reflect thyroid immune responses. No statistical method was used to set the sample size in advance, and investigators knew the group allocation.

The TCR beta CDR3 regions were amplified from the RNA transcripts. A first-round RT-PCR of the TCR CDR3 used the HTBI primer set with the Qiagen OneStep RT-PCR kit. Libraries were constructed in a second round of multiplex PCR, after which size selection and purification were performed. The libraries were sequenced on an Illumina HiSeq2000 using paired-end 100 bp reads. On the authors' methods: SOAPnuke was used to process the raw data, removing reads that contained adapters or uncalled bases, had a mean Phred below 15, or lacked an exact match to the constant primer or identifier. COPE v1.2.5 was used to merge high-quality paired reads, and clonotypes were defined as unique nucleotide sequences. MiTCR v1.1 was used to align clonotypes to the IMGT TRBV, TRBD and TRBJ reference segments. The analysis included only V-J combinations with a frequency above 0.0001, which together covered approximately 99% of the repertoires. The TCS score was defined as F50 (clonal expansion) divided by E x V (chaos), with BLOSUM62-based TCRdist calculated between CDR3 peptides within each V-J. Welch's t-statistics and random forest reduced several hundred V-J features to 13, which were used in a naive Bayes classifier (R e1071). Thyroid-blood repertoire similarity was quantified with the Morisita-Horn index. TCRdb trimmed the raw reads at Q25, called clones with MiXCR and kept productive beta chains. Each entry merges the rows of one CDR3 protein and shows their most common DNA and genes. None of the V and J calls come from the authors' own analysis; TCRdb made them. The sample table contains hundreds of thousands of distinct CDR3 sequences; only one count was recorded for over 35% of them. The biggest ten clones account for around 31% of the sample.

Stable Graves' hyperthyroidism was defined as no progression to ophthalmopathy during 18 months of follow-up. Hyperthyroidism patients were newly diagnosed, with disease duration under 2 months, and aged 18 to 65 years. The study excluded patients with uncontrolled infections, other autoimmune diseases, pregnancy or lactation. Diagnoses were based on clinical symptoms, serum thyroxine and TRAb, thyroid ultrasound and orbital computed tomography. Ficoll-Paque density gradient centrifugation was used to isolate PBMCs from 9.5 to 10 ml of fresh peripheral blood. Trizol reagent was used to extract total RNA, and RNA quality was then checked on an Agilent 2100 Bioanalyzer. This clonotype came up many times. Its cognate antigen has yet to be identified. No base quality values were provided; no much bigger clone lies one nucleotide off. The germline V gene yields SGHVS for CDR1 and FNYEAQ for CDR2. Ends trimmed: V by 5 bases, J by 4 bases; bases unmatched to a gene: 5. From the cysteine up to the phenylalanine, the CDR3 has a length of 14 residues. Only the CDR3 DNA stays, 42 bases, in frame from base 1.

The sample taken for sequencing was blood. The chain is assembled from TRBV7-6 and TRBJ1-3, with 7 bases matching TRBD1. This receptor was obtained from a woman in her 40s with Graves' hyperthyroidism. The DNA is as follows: TGTGCCAGCAGCCCTACAGGGGACGGAAACACCATATATTTT. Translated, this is CASSPTGDGNTIYF.